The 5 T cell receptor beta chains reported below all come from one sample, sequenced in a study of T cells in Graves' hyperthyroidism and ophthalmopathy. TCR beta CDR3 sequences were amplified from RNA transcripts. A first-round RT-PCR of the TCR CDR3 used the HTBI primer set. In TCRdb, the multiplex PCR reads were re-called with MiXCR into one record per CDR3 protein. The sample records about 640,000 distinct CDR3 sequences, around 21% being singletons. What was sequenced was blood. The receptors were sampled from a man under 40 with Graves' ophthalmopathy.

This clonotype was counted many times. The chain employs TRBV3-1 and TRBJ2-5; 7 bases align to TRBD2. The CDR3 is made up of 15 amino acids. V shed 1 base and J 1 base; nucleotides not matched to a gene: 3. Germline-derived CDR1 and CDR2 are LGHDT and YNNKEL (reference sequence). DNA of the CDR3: TGTGCCAGCAGCCAAGGGGCTAGCGGCCAAGAGACCCAGTACTTC. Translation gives CASSQGASGQETQYF.

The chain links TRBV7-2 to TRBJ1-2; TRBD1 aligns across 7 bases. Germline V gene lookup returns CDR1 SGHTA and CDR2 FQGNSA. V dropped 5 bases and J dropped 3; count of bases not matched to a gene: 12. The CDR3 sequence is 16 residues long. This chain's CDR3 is CASSTYRGSQDYGYTF. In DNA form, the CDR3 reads TGTGCCAGCAGCACTTACAGGGGCTCCCAGGACTATGGCTACACCTTC.

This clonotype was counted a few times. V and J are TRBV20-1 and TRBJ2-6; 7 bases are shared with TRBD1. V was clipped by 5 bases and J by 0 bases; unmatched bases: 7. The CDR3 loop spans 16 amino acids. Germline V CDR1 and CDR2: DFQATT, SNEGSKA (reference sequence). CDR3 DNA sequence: TGCAGTGCTTTTCCGGGACAGCCCTCTGGGGCCAACGTCCTGACTTTC. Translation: CSAFPGQPSGANVLTF.

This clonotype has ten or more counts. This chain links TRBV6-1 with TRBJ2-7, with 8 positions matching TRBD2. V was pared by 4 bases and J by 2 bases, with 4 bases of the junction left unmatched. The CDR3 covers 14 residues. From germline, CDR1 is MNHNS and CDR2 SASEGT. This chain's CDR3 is CASSAGLAAYEQYF. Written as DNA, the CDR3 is TGTGCCAGCAGTGCCGGACTAGCCGCCTACGAGCAGTACTTC.

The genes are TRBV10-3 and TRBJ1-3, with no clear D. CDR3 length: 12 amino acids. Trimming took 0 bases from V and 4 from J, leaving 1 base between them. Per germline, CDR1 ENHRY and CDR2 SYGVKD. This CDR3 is CAISESGNTIYF. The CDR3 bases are TGTGCCATCAGTGAGTCGGGAAACACCATATATTTT.